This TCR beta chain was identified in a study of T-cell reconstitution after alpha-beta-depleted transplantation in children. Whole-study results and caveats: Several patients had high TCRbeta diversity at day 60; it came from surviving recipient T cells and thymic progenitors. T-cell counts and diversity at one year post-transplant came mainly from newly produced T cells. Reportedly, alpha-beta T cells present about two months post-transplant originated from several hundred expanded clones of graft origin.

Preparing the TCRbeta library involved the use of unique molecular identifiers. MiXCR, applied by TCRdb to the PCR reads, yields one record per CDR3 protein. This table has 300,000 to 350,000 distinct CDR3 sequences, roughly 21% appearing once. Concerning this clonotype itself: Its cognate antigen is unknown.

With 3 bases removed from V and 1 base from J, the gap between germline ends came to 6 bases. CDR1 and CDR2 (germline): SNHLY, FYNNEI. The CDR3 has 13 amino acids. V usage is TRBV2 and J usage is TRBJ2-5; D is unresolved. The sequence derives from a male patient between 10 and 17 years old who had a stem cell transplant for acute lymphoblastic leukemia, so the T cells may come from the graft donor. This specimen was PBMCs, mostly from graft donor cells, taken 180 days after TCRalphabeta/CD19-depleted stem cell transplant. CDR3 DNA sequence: TGTGCCAGCAGTGAGAGGTTCCAAGAGACCCAGTACTTC. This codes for CASSERFQETQYF.